One T cell receptor (beta chain) is described in this entry. Its cognate antigen is unknown. This CDR3 is 13 amino acids long. Germline values: CDR1 SGHDN, CDR2 FVKESK. Between the trimmed V and J ends, which lost 1 base and 7 bases, there was a span of 11 bases. The data originate from a study of STAT3 mutations in large granular lymphocyte leukemia. Study context: Roughly half of the longitudinally sequenced T-LGLL patients carried detectable canonical activating STAT3 mutations.

Findings and limits, study-wide: Every T-LGLL patient had at least one immunodominant TCRbeta clonotype. All newly emerging clones after therapy were STAT3 wild type. No sample exists from the first appearance of each clone.

Clones were read by immunoSEQ multiplex PCR, and TCRdb kept only the in-frame ones, dropping some. The sample has around 4,100 clones; approximately 62% are singletons. The sequence was obtained from a human donor with T large granular lymphocyte leukemia. Some clones in this sample may be carry-over from other donors' samples. The chain recombines TRBV14 with TRBJ2-7; D is uncertain. Sequencing used PBMCs. CDR3 sequence reads: CASSQAGGREQYF. DNA of the CDR3: TGTGCCAGCAGCCAAGCTGGCGGCCGAGAGCAGTACTTC.